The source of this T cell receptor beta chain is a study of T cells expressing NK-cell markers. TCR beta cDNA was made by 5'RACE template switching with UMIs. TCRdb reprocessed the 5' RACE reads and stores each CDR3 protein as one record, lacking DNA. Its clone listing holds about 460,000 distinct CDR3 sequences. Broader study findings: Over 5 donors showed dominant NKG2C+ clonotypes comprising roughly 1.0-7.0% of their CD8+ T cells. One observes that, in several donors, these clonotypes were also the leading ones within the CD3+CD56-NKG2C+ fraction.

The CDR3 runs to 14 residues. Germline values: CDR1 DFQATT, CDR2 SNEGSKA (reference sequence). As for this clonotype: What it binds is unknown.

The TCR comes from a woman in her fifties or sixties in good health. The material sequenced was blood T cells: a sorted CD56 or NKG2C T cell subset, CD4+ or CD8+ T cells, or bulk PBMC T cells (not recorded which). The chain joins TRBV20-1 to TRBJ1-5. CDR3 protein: CSARVGTYNQPQHF.